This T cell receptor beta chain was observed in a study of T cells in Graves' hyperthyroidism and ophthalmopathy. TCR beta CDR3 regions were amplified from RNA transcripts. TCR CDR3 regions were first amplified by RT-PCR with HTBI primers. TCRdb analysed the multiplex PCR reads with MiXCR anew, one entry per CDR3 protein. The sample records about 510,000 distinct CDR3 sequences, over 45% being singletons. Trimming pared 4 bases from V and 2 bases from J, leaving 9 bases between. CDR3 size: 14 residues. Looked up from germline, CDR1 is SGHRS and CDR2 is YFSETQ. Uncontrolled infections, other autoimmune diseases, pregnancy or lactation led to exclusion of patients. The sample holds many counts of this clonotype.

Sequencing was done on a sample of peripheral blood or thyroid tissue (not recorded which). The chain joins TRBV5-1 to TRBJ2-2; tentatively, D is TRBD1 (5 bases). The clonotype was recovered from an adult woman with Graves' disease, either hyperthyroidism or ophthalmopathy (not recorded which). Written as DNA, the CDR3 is TGCGCCAGCAGCATGGACACCAACACCGGGGAGCTGTTTTTT. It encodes CASSMDTNTGELFF.